The 13 T cell receptor beta chains below come from one sample, sequenced in a study of beta chain features in type 1 diabetes. Whole-study findings and limits: Significant though moderate, a shortening of TCRB CDR3s appeared in all four CD4+ subsets of Type 1 diabetes patients.

The study reverse transcribed the entire isolated RNA, so it sequenced expressed TCRB transcripts. Assay used: immunoSEQ multiplex PCR; TCRdb lists only in-frame clones, some missing. The sample records around 340,000 clones, approximately 10% being singletons. Antigens of these TCRs are unknown. Sequencing input: central memory CD4+ T cells from blood. These receptors all come from a young man with type 1 diabetes.

This chain uses TRBV5-1 with TRBJ1-2, with D possibly TRBD1 on 5 matching bases. This CDR3 has 14 residues. V was pared by 4 bases and J by 4 bases, with 14 bases between. Germline V lookup: CDR1 SGHRS, CDR2 YFSETQ. This chain's CDR3 is CASSPGTGGYGYTF. CDR3 in DNA: TGCGCCAGCAGCCCAGGTACTGGGGGCTATGGCTACACCTTC.

V gene TRBV30 combines with J gene TRBJ2-7, with D hard to call. Trimming removed 0 bases from V and 0 bases from J, with 9 bases in between. The CDR3 runs to 14 residues. The V gene's germline CDR1 is GTSNPN and CDR2 SVGIG (reference sequence). CDR3 sequence (DNA): TGTGCCTGGAGTGTAGACCCTAGCTCCTACGAGCAGTACTTC. It yields the protein CAWSVDPSSYEQYF.

This clone was counted between two and nine times. This rearrangement joins TRBV6-5 to TRBJ1-6; D is undetermined. CDR1 is MNHEY and CDR2 is SVGAGI in the germline V gene. Trimming removed 4 bases at V and 11 bases at J, with 15 bases between. This CDR3 has 14 amino acids. The chain's CDR3 is CASSSVATGPPLHF. In DNA form, the CDR3 reads TGTGCCAGCAGTTCCGTCGCCACCGGTCCACCCCTCCACTTT.

This clone appeared a few times. The chain combines TRBV2 with TRBJ1-5; possibly TRBD1 for D (6 bases). Per the germline V gene, CDR1 is SNHLY and CDR2 is FYNNEI. This CDR3 region has 16 residues. V gave up 4 bases and J gave up 3 bases, with 16 bases separating them. CDR3 residues: CASSVDRPGVNQPQHF. CDR3 bases: TGTGCCAGCAGTGTAGACAGGCCCGGAGTCAATCAGCCCCAGCATTTT.

The rearrangement links TRBV30 to TRBJ2-5; no clear D. Per germline, CDR1 GTSNPN and CDR2 SVGIG (reference sequence). This CDR3 has 11 residues. Trimming took off 5 bases at V and 4 bases at J, with 8 bases between the two ends. CDR3 loop: CAWGTRETQYF. In nucleotides, the CDR3 is TGTGCCTGGGGCACTCGAGAGACCCAGTACTTC.

V is TRBV2 and J is TRBJ1-2; 9 positions agree with TRBD1. The trim removed 4 bases at V and 6 bases at J, leaving 3 bases unmatched. The germline V gene encodes CDR1 SNHLY and CDR2 FYNNEI. This CDR3 has 13 amino acids. The CDR3 DNA is TGTGCCAGCAGTGCCCGGACAGGGGATGGCTACACCTTC. Its translation: CASSARTGDGYTF.

V gene TRBV7-9 combines with J gene TRBJ1-5, with 8 nucleotides matching TRBD1. CDR3 length: 14 amino acids. Per the germline V gene, CDR1 is SEHNR and CDR2 is FQNEAQ (reference sequence). V was clipped by 1 base and J by 5 bases; unmatched bases: 1. CDR3 coding DNA: TGTGCCAGCAGCTTAGGGGGACAGGATCAGCCCCAGCATTTT. Its translation: CASSLGGQDQPQHF.

The V gene is TRBV30, the J gene TRBJ2-2; 11 bases agree with TRBD1. The CDR3 spans 14 residues. V lost 4 bases, J lost 9 bases, and 7 bases stayed unmatched. From germline, CDR1 is GTSNPN and CDR2 SVGIG (reference sequence). The CDR3 loop reads CAWTSGQGARELFF. CDR3 DNA: TGTGCCTGGACCTCTGGACAGGGGGCAAGGGAGCTGTTTTTT.

The chain is built from TRBV28 and TRBJ2-3; tentatively, D is TRBD1 (6 bases). Looked up from germline, CDR1 is MDHEN and CDR2 is SYDVKM. With 5 bases removed from V and 2 bases from J, the gap between germline ends came to 17 bases. The CDR3 totals 16 residues. DNA for the CDR3: TGTGCCAGCAGTGACCTAGACAGGAAATCCACAGATACGCAGTATTTT. This sequence encodes CASSDLDRKSTDTQYF.

This clone was observed a handful of times. The chain links TRBV4-3 to TRBJ1-2; weak D call: TRBD1 (5 bases). The CDR3 is 16 amino acids. The V gene's germline CDR1 is LGHNA and CDR2 YSLEER. V was cut by 0 bases and J by 2 bases, with 13 bases left in between. CDR3 DNA sequence: TGCGCCAGCAGCCAAGATCTTTCAGGGAAGAACTATGGCTACACCTTC. Encoded protein: CASSQDLSGKNYGYTF.

This clone was recorded a few times. The CDR3 DNA is TGTGCCAGCAGCATTGGACTAGCCCACAATGAGCAGTTCTTC. This sequence encodes CASSIGLAHNEQFF. The rearrangement joins TRBV7-2 to TRBJ2-1; 8 bases are shared with TRBD2. The CDR3 is 14 residues long. The V segment lost 5 bases and the J segment 5 bases; nucleotides outside the gene matches: 5. Germline-derived CDR1 and CDR2 are SGHTA and FQGNSA. The full variable domain, with the rest looked up from reference TRBV7-2 and TRBJ2-1, is GAGVSQSPSNKVTEKGKDVELRCDPISGHTALYWYRQSLGQGLEFLIYFQGNSAPDKSGLPSDRFSAERTGGSVSTLTIQRTQQEDSAVYLCASSIGLAHNEQFFGPGTRLTVL.

The genes are TRBV4-2 and TRBJ1-1; 7 bases agree with TRBD1. With 3 bases clipped from V and 7 bases from J, the junction kept 14 bases outside the gene matches. The CDR3 totals 16 residues. Looked up from germline, CDR1 is LGHNA and CDR2 is YNFKEQ. DNA of the CDR3: TGTGCCAGCAGCCAGGCACTTAGGGGGCGCATCCGTGAAGCTTTCTTT. Its translation is CASSQALRGRIREAFF.

The chain is built from TRBV5-6 and TRBJ1-4; 7 positions agree with TRBD1. The J segment lost 15 bases and the V segment lost 4 bases, leaving 9 bases of the junction unmatched. The CDR3 is 12 residues long. CDR1 and CDR2 from the germline V gene are SGHDT and YYEEEE. The CDR3 loop reads CASSTATGKMFF. The CDR3 DNA reads TGTGCCAGCAGCACCGCGACAGGGAAAATGTTTTTT.